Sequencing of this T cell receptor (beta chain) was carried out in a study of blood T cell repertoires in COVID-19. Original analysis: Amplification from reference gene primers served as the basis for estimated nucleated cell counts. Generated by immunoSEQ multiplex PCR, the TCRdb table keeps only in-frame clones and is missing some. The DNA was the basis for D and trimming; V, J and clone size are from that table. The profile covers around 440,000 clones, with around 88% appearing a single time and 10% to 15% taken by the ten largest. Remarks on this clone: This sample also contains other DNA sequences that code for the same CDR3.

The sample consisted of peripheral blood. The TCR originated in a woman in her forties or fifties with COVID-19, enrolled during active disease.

The CDR3, as DNA: TGTGCCACCAGTCCGGGACAGGGCTACGAGCAGTACTTC. Its translation is CATSPGQGYEQYF. The chain links TRBV15 to TRBJ2-7; 9 bases are a match to TRBD1. The germline gives CDR1 LNHNV, CDR2 YYDKDF (reference sequence). The junction had 3 bases not matched to a gene; V was cut back by 6 bases and J by 3 bases. The CDR3 sequence is 13 residues long.